The 10 T cell receptor beta chains below all came from one sample that was sequenced in a study of human T cells and chemical hapten exposure. Time point of the sample: pre-sensitization, week 0. Treatment reported: therapeutic diphenylcyclopropenone sensitization with weekly scalp DPC. Each CDR3 protein gets one entry after TCRdb re-called the RACE reads with MiXCR. Of approximately 320,000 distinct CDR3 sequences listed, around 5% are singletons. The sample was whole blood, taken in connection with sensitization to the hapten diphenylcyclopropenone (DPC). The receptors derive from a woman aged 18-35 years with alopecia areata. Some clones in this sample may be carry-over from other donors' samples.

This clonotype was seen many times. This CDR3 is CASSYLRGRSAGYTF. The CDR3 bases are TGTGCCAGCAGTTACCTAAGAGGGAGATCCGCGGGCTACACCTTC. The chain uses TRBV6-6 and TRBJ1-2, with no clear D. Per the germline V gene, CDR1 is MNHNY and CDR2 is SVGAGI (reference sequence). V was trimmed by 2 bases and J by 8 bases, leaving 18 bases between them. The CDR3 spans 15 residues.

A few counts support this clonotype. The chain links TRBV12-3 or TRBV12-4 to TRBJ1-1, with D tentatively TRBD1 (5 bases). V lost 7 bases and J 1 base, leaving 10 bases between the germline ends. The CDR3 has 13 amino acids. The chain's CDR3 is CASTLGQNTEAFF. CDR3 DNA sequence: TGTGCCAGCACCCTTGGACAGAACACTGAAGCTTTCTTT.

This clonotype was picked up many times. The chain couples TRBV20-1 to TRBJ2-3, with D possibly being TRBD1 (5 bases). The germline V gene encodes CDR1 DFQATT and CDR2 SNEGSKA (reference sequence). The CDR3 loop spans 14 amino acids. V gave up 4 bases and J gave up 4 bases, with 15 bases separating them. The CDR3 nucleotides read TGCAGTGCTATGTCTCAGGGATCGGCAGATACGCAGTATTTT. Its translation is CSAMSQGSADTQYF.

The chain combines TRBV18 with TRBJ1-2; no reliable D call. The CDR3 runs to 13 residues. Trimming cost V 2 bases and J 6 bases, with 10 bases left between them. Germline V gene lookup returns CDR1 KGHSH and CDR2 LQKENI. The CDR3 protein is CASSPASDHGYTF. The CDR3 coding sequence is TGTGCCAGCTCACCAGCTTCGGACCATGGCTACACCTTC.

This clonotype showed up many times. The CDR3 here is CSARDGSSYEQYF. The CDR3 DNA reads as TGCAGTGCTAGAGATGGGAGCTCCTACGAGCAGTACTTC. The chain carries TRBV20-1 and TRBJ2-7; D is perhaps TRBD2 (5 bases). V was shortened by 0 bases and J by 0 bases, with 6 bases between the two germline ends. This CDR3 has 13 residues. The germline gives CDR1 DFQATT, CDR2 SNEGSKA (reference sequence).

The chain couples TRBV7-9 to TRBJ1-2, with 12 positions matching TRBD1. Germline values: CDR1 SEHNR, CDR2 FQNEAQ (reference sequence). The length of the CDR3 is 16 residues. After removal of 0 bases from V and 3 bases from J, the junction contained 2 bases not matched to a gene. This CDR3 is CASSLAGQGAYYGYTF. CDR3 DNA sequence: TGTGCCAGCAGCTTAGCGGGACAGGGGGCCTACTATGGCTACACCTTC.

The table lists this clonotype with many counts. The rearrangement uses TRBV15 and TRBJ2-5; D gene uncertain. This CDR3 spans 14 amino acids. Trimming cost V 0 bases and J 9 bases, with 14 bases left between them. Germline V gene sequence: CDR1 LNHNV, CDR2 YYDKDF (reference sequence). The CDR3 sequence: CATSRDSAPLAQYF. The CDR3 DNA is TGTGCCACCAGCAGAGATTCAGCCCCGTTGGCCCAGTACTTC.

This chain links TRBV12-3 or TRBV12-4 with TRBJ1-4, with D maybe TRBD1 (6 bases). The CDR3 contains 15 residues. The ends were cut back, 6 bases at V and 7 bases at J, with 18 bases in the middle. The CDR3 nucleotides are TGTGCCAGCAGCGCATCCGGGGTAGGGGGTGAAAAACTGTTTTTT. Its protein is CASSASGVGGEKLFF.

This clonotype occurred a few times. The chain has TRBV11-1 and TRBJ2-7; 7 bases fit TRBD1. The CDR3 is 14 amino acids. The germline gives CDR1 SGHAT, CDR2 FQDESV (reference sequence). V shed 5 bases, J shed 6 bases, and the junction held 10 bases outside the gene matches. CDR3 DNA sequence: TGTGCCAGCAGCAATTGGGGACAGAGTGCCGAGCAGTACTTC. Translation gives CASSNWGQSAEQYF.

The chain links TRBV6-4 to TRBJ2-2; no clear D. Trimming took off 6 bases at V and 1 base at J, with 9 bases between the two ends. The V gene's germline CDR1 is MRHNA and CDR2 SNTAGT. This CDR3 has 14 residues. DNA for the CDR3: TGTGCCAGCAGCCCCGTCCAGAACACCGGGGAGCTGTTTTTT. This gives the protein CASSPVQNTGELFF.